This T cell receptor (beta chain) was captured in a study of T cell responses to AZD1222 COVID-19 vaccine. Germline loops: CDR1 MGHRA, CDR2 YSYEKL. Trimming took off 3 bases at V and 3 bases at J, with 15 bases between the two ends. This CDR3 contains 15 residues. Profiling relied on immunoSEQ multiplex PCR, and the TCRdb table lists in-frame clones only, not all of them. The table records 150,000 to 200,000 clones, around 93% of them present only once. The chain carries TRBV4-1 and TRBJ2-7; no clear D. Sequences were derived from peripheral blood, sampled on day 0 of AZD1222 vaccination. The sequence was obtained from an adult in good health. The DNA for the CDR3 is TGCGCCAGCAGCCAGGGCATAGAGATCGACTACGAGCAGTACTTC. Translated, it gives CASSQGIEIDYEQYF.